This T cell receptor (beta chain) was recovered during a study of breast tumors, draining lymph nodes, adjacent tissues. Germline CDR1 is DFQATT and CDR2 is SNEGSKA (reference sequence). V dropped 1 base and J dropped 4; count of bases not matched to a gene: 14. The CDR3 extends over 18 amino acids. Using its own MiXCR run on the multiplex PCR reads, TCRdb lists one record per CDR3 protein. There are 30,000 to 40,000 distinct CDR3 sequences in the sample; roughly 69% occur only once, and about a sixth lies in the top ten. The V gene is TRBV20-1, the J gene TRBJ2-2; TRBD2 aligns across 8 bases. The material sequenced was breast tumor tissue. The source is a female donor with breast cancer. Some clones in this sample may be carry-over from other donors' samples. CDR3: CSARGLGREVRATGELFF. CDR3 sequence (DNA): TGCAGTGCTAGAGGGCTCGGGCGGGAGGTTCGGGCCACCGGGGAGCTGTTTTTT.